Presented here are 8 T cell receptor beta chains from one specimen sequenced in a study of T cell repertoires in cytomegalovirus infection. Their antigens remain unidentified. TCRdb ran MiXCR on the reads and lists one entry per CDR3 protein. The sample contains about 69,000 distinct CDR3 sequences, approximately 30% of which appear only once. The sequenced sample was CD8+ T cells from cultured PBMCs, obtained from culture after CMV antigen stimulation. These TCRs come from a human donor in good health (CMV status not recorded). Some clones in this sample may be carry-over from other donors' samples.

This clonotype occurred many times. The chain links TRBV6-6 to TRBJ1-1; D perhaps matches TRBD1 (5 bases). Germline V gene lookup returns CDR1 MNHNY and CDR2 SVGAGI (reference sequence). This CDR3 comprises 13 residues. The germline V and J ends were trimmed by 2 bases and 4 bases, with 8 bases remaining between them. This CDR3 is CASSYGGGTEAFF. In DNA form, the CDR3 reads TGTGCCAGCAGTTACGGGGGGGGCACTGAAGCTTTCTTT.

The chain employs TRBV20-1 and TRBJ1-2; D uncertain. Between the trimmed V and J ends, which lost 4 bases and 4 bases, there was a span of 10 bases. The germline V gene has CDR1 DFQATT and CDR2 SNEGSKA (reference sequence). This CDR3 region has 12 residues. The CDR3 sequence is CSAIGQSYGYTF. CDR3 DNA sequence: TGCAGTGCTATTGGGCAATCCTATGGCTACACCTTC.

The V gene is TRBV11-2, the J gene TRBJ2-2; D unclear. Germline-derived CDR1 and CDR2 are SGHAT and FQNNGV. V lost 1 base to trimming and J lost 6 bases, with 3 bases between them. The CDR3 consists of 12 residues. CDR3 in DNA: TGTGCCAGCAGCTTAGCCGCCGGGGAGCTGTTTTTT. Translating gives CASSLAAGELFF.

This clonotype was seen a handful of times. Here the CDR3 reads CASSPWGAQDTEAFF. CDR3 coding DNA: TGTGCCAGCAGCCCCTGGGGGGCGCAGGACACTGAAGCTTTCTTT. V and J are TRBV28 and TRBJ1-1, with D possibly being TRBD1 (6 bases). Germline loops: CDR1 MDHEN, CDR2 SYDVKM. V lost 6 bases and J 3 bases, leaving 17 bases between the germline ends. This CDR3 is built from 15 residues.

This clonotype was detected only once. The rearrangement uses TRBV4-1 and TRBJ2-5, with TRBD2 matching 7 bases. This CDR3 region has 15 residues. Looked up from germline, CDR1 is MGHRA and CDR2 is YSYEKL. The junction had 8 bases not matched to a gene; V was cut back by 0 bases and J by 7 bases. DNA of the CDR3: TGCGCCAGCAGCCAAGAAGGGACTATCGGAGGGACCCAGTACTTC. The encoded protein is CASSQEGTIGGTQYF.

This chain links TRBV4-3 with TRBJ2-7; 7 bases are a match to TRBD1. This CDR3 contains 14 residues. Trimming removed 4 bases from V and 1 base from J; junction bases left unmatched: 4. The V gene's germline CDR1 is LGHNA and CDR2 YSLEER. The DNA for the CDR3 is TGCGCCAGCAGCCCAGCGACAGGGTCCTACGAGCAGTACTTC. The encoded protein is CASSPATGSYEQYF.

This clonotype was recorded at least ten times. The chain couples TRBV15 to TRBJ1-3, with D possibly matching TRBD1 (5 bases). The CDR3 has 18 amino acids. V was pared by 0 bases and J by 0 bases, with 15 bases between. Germline loops: CDR1 LNHNV, CDR2 YYDKDF (reference sequence). CDR3 DNA: TGTGCCACCAGCAGAGATATGGGGCGATTCGGCTCTGGAAACACCATATATTTT. It is translated as CATSRDMGRFGSGNTIYF.

The CDR3 sequence is CASSQKRGKRGNTIYF. Written as DNA, the CDR3 is TGCGCCAGCAGCCAAAAACGGGGGAAGAGGGGAAACACCATATATTTT. The chain is built from TRBV4-3 and TRBJ1-3; tentatively, D is TRBD1 (5 bases). The CDR3 sequence is 16 residues long. CDR1 and CDR2 from the germline V gene are LGHNA and YSLEER. V lost 2 bases, J lost 4 bases, and 15 bases lay in between.